Listed below are T cell receptor beta chains from one sample, sequenced in a study of blood T cell repertoires in COVID-19. Data came from immunoSEQ multiplex PCR; TCRdb stores just in-frame clones and leaves some out. The sample lists under 200,000 clones; more than 70% were seen once. Sequencing was carried out using peripheral blood. All receptors derive from a man aged 45-65 years who had recovered from COVID-19. CDR3s include the opening cysteine and the closing phenylalanine or tryptophan. Each record gives: CDR3 protein, CDR3 DNA, D gene, clone size, CDR3 length, J gene, V gene. D genes are given only for firm matches. Expanded clones are given a class, and other clones once, few, many or no size at all.

CASAGLPDQPQHF	TGTGCCAGTGCGGGACTTCCAGATCAGCCCCAGCATTTT	.	.	13	TRBJ1-5	TRBV12-3/TRBV12-4
CASSPGLAGAADTQYF	TGCGCCAGCAGCCCGGGACTAGCGGGGGCCGCAGATACGCAGTATTTT	TRBD2	.	16	TRBJ2-3	TRBV5-1
CASSLQRNTEAFF	TGTGCCAGCAGCCTCCAGCGGAACACTGAAGCTTTCTTT	.	.	13	TRBJ1-1	TRBV7-3
CASSGSQGGSFGYTF	TGTGCCAGCAGTGGGTCGCAGGGAGGCTCTTTTGGCTACACCTTC	.	.	15	TRBJ1-2	TRBV2
CASSFADRGPEQYF	TGTGCCAGCAGCTTTGCCGACAGGGGGCCCGAGCAGTACTTC	TRBD1	few	14	TRBJ2-7	TRBV7-9
CASSELGTGRSPLHF	TGTGCCAGCAGTGAGTTGGGGACAGGGCGATCACCCCTCCACTTT	TRBD1	.	15	TRBJ1-6	TRBV6-4
CASSLGGTWSSYEQYF	TGTGCCAGCAGCTTGGGGGGCACTTGGAGCTCCTACGAGCAGTACTTC	.	.	16	TRBJ2-7	TRBV5-8
CATRGEENEKLFF	TGTGCCACCCGGGGGGAGGAAAATGAAAAACTGTTTTTT	.	.	13	TRBJ1-4	TRBV6-5
CASSPRTSGGLHNTGELFF	TGTGCCAGCAGCCCGAGGACTAGCGGGGGCCTACACAACACCGGGGAGCTGTTTTTT	TRBD2	.	19	TRBJ2-2	TRBV7-3
CASSTPRPGNTEAFF	TGTGCCAGCAGCACCCCCCGGCCAGGGAACACTGAAGCTTTCTTT	.	.	15	TRBJ1-1	TRBV21-1
CASSLIGTLTYEQYF	TGTGCCAGCAGTTTAATAGGGACACTGACCTACGAGCAGTACTTC	.	.	15	TRBJ2-7	TRBV28
CASSLRDPSGTDTQYF	TGTGCCAGCAGCCTCAGGGATCCTAGCGGCACAGATACGCAGTATTTT	.	.	16	TRBJ2-3	TRBV3-1/TRBV3-2
CASSYLYEQYF	TGTGCCAGCAGTTACCTATACGAGCAGTACTTC	.	.	11	TRBJ2-7	TRBV6-2/TRBV6-3
CASSATTDRSSNTEAFF	TGTGCCAGCAGCGCGACAACGGACAGGTCCTCGAACACTGAAGCTTTCTTT	TRBD1	.	17	TRBJ1-1	TRBV9
CASSWKGGLTDTQYF	TGTGCCAGCAGCTGGAAGGGGGGGTTGACAGATACGCAGTATTTT	.	.	15	TRBJ2-3	TRBV11-2
CSASDYLDYEQYF	TGCAGTGCTAGTGACTACCTCGATTACGAGCAGTACTTC	.	.	13	TRBJ2-7	TRBV20-1
CASRAGTESDTQYF	TGTGCCAGCAGAGCCGGGACAGAGTCAGATACGCAGTATTTT	TRBD1	.	14	TRBJ2-3	TRBV5-4
CSGISADTQYF	TGCAGCGGGATTAGCGCGGATACGCAGTATTTT	.	.	11	TRBJ2-3	TRBV29-1
CASSVEQGIGYGYTF	TGTGCCAGCAGCGTAGAACAGGGGATTGGCTATGGCTACACCTTC	TRBD1	.	15	TRBJ1-2	TRBV9
CASSARGNQPQHF	TGTGCCAGCAGTGCAAGGGGGAATCAGCCCCAGCATTTT	.	.	13	TRBJ1-5	TRBV12-3/TRBV12-4
CAISESIGLAKNTRGIQYF	TGTGCCATCAGTGAGTCTATAGGGCTAGCCAAAAACACCCGGGGCATTCAGTACTTC	.	.	19	TRBJ2-4	TRBV10-3
CASSEAGQGAIYGYTF	TGTGCCAGCAGTGAAGCGGGACAGGGGGCCATCTATGGCTACACCTTC	TRBD1	.	16	TRBJ1-2	TRBV6-1
CASSPTLAKNIQYF	TGTGCCAGCAGCCCGACTTTAGCCAAAAACATTCAGTACTTC	.	.	14	TRBJ2-4	TRBV7-2
CASSMGHSGANVLTF	TGTGCCAGTAGTATGGGCCACTCTGGGGCCAACGTCCTGACTTTC	.	few	15	TRBJ2-6	TRBV19
CASRGQGAGTGELFF	TGTGCCAGCAGAGGACAGGGGGCTGGGACCGGGGAGCTGTTTTTT	TRBD1	.	15	TRBJ2-2	TRBV27
CASSPGTASEAFF	TGTGCCAGCAGTCCCGGGACAGCTAGTGAAGCTTTCTTT	TRBD1	.	13	TRBJ1-1	TRBV27
CASSSMALGTDTQYF	TGTGCCAGCAGCTCTATGGCCCTAGGCACAGATACGCAGTATTTT	.	.	15	TRBJ2-3	TRBV3-1/TRBV3-2
CASSVSGRDTQYF	TGTGCCAGCAGCGTAAGCGGGAGGGATACGCAGTATTTT	TRBD2	once	13	TRBJ2-3	TRBV9
CASRSDYGTGELFF	TGTGCCAGCAGGTCCGACTATGGCACCGGGGAGCTGTTTTTT	.	once	14	TRBJ2-2	TRBV7-9
CASSQRDYNHKETQYF	TGTGCCAGCAGTCAGCGGGACTACAACCATAAAGAGACCCAGTACTTC	TRBD2	.	16	TRBJ2-5	TRBV28
CSVGGEPSSYNEQFF	TGCAGCGTTGGGGGCGAACCGAGCTCCTACAATGAGCAGTTCTTC	.	.	15	TRBJ2-1	TRBV29-1
CATSRVWRASDTQYF	TGTGCCACCAGCAGGGTTTGGCGGGCCTCAGATACGCAGTATTTT	.	.	15	TRBJ2-3	TRBV15
CASSRQSSYEQYF	TGTGCCAGCAGCCGACAGAGCTCCTACGAGCAGTACTTC	.	.	13	TRBJ2-7	TRBV6-5
CASSLEIGMGSYEQYF	TGTGCCAGCAGCTTAGAGATCGGGATGGGCTCCTACGAGCAGTACTTC	.	.	16	TRBJ2-7	TRBV7-2
CASSFSSGGILNEQFF	TGTGCCAGCAGCTTTTCTAGCGGGGGGATCCTCAATGAGCAGTTCTTC	TRBD2	.	16	TRBJ2-1	TRBV7-3
CASSFGQTDKNIQYF	TGTGCCAGCAGCTTCGGACAGACTGATAAAAACATTCAGTACTTC	.	.	15	TRBJ2-4	TRBV7-9
CASSSPRTENSYNSPLHF	TGTGCCAGCAGCTCACCTAGGACAGAAAACTCCTATAATTCACCCCTCCACTTT	.	.	18	TRBJ1-6	TRBV7-8
CASSPGTGRSYEQYF	TGTGCCAGCAGCCCAGGTACAGGGCGCTCCTACGAGCAGTACTTC	.	.	15	TRBJ2-7	TRBV11-2
CASSLDFTEQYF	TGTGCCAGCAGCTTGGACTTTACCGAGCAGTACTTC	.	few	12	TRBJ2-7	TRBV5-6
CASSVLAGGHEQFF	TGTGCCAGCAGTGTACTAGCGGGAGGGCATGAGCAGTTCTTC	TRBD2	.	14	TRBJ2-1	TRBV6-4
CASTSGAGFAGANVLTF	TGTGCCAGCACCTCCGGCGCGGGGTTCGCTGGGGCCAACGTCCTGACTTTC	.	.	17	TRBJ2-6	TRBV28
CASSYSIPGLNYEQYF	TGTGCCAGCAGTTACTCGATCCCAGGGCTGAACTACGAGCAGTACTTC	.	.	16	TRBJ2-7	TRBV6-5
CASSLATRNTEAFF	TGTGCCAGCAGCTTAGCAACCAGGAACACTGAAGCTTTCTTT	.	.	14	TRBJ1-1	TRBV7-9
CASSRTGLGETQYF	TGTGCCAGCAGTAGGACAGGTTTAGGAGAGACCCAGTACTTC	TRBD1	.	14	TRBJ2-5	TRBV6-5
CASSFIGREGQPQHF	TGTGCCAGCAGTTTTATAGGGAGGGAAGGTCAGCCCCAGCATTTT	.	.	15	TRBJ1-5	TRBV27
CSGGLAGSTDTQYF	TGCAGCGGTGGACTAGCGGGAAGCACAGATACGCAGTATTTT	TRBD2	.	14	TRBJ2-3	TRBV29-1